Listed below are T cell receptor beta chains from one sample, sequenced in a study of spatial heterogeneity in lung cancer. One entry per CDR3 protein, called by TCRdb with MiXCR from the 5' RACE reads. The sample records tens of thousands of distinct CDR3 sequences, about 6% being singletons. Sequences were derived from PBMCs, sampled at surgery. These receptors originate from a male donor with early-stage non-small cell lung cancer. Each CDR3 is given with its conserved first and last residue. D genes are given only for firm matches. For some rows the clone size is stated as once, few or many, or as a class when expanded; others skip it.

V gene: TRBV3-1; clone size: many; D gene: NA; J gene: TRBJ1-2; CDR3 DNA: TGTGCCAGCAGCCAAAACAGGAACTATGGCTACACCTTC; CDR3 protein: CASSQNRNYGYTF
V gene: TRBV10-3; clone size: few; D gene: NA; J gene: TRBJ2-7; CDR3 DNA: TGTGCCATCAGGGAGCCAGGGGGGGTGTCCTACGAGCAGTACTTC; CDR3 protein: CAIREPGGVSYEQYF
V gene: TRBV6-5; clone size: many; D gene: TRBD2; J gene: TRBJ2-1; CDR3 DNA: TGTGCCAGCAGTTACCTTCTAGCGGGGGGGCGAGGAGAGCAGTTCTTC; CDR3 protein: CASSYLLAGGRGEQFF
V gene: TRBV11-2; clone size: many; D gene: NA; J gene: TRBJ2-3; CDR3 DNA: TGTGCCAGCAGCTTACAGTGGGGCACAGATACGCAGTATTTT; CDR3 protein: CASSLQWGTDTQYF
V gene: TRBV29-1; clone size: many; D gene: NA; J gene: TRBJ2-3; CDR3 DNA: TGCAGCGTTGGTCGGGGGCCCGCAGATACGCAGTATTTT; CDR3 protein: CSVGRGPADTQYF
V gene: TRBV20-1; clone size: many; D gene: NA; J gene: TRBJ1-2; CDR3 DNA: TGCTGTCCAGGGAGGCCCCAGAATGGCTACACCTTC; CDR3 protein: CCPGRPQNGYTF
V gene: TRBV14; clone size: many; D gene: NA; J gene: TRBJ2-5; CDR3 DNA: TGTGCCAGCAGCCAAATTAGCCGGCCCAGCCAAGAGACCCAGTACTTC; CDR3 protein: CASSQISRPSQETQYF
V gene: TRBV13; clone size: many; D gene: TRBD1; J gene: TRBJ2-2; CDR3 DNA: TGTGCCAGCAGCTTAGTGGGACAGGCCAGCACCGGGGAGCTGTTTTTT; CDR3 protein: CASSLVGQASTGELFF
V gene: TRBV7-2; clone size: few; D gene: NA; J gene: TRBJ2-1; CDR3 DNA: TGTGCCAGCAGCTCTTTCGGACTCTCCTACAATGAGCAGTTCTTC; CDR3 protein: CASSSFGLSYNEQFF
V gene: TRBV6-2/TRBV6-3; clone size: many; D gene: TRBD1; J gene: TRBJ2-7; CDR3 DNA: TGTGCCAGCAGGTCAGGACAGGCGTTCTCCTACGAGCAGTACTTC; CDR3 protein: CASRSGQAFSYEQYF
V gene: TRBV20-1; clone size: NA; D gene: TRBD1; J gene: TRBJ1-1; CDR3 DNA: TGCAGTGGGGACAGGGGAGGGGACACTGAAGCTTTCTTT; CDR3 protein: CSGDRGGDTEAFF
V gene: TRBV20-1; clone size: NA; D gene: NA; J gene: TRBJ1-1; CDR3 DNA: TGCAGTGCTAGTACCTTGACAGGAGGTGAAGCTTTCTTT; CDR3 protein: CSASTLTGGEAFF
V gene: TRBV3-1; clone size: NA; D gene: TRBD2; J gene: TRBJ2-5; CDR3 DNA: TGTGCCAGCAGCCAGTATCCTATGCTAGCGGGGCTTCAAGAGACCCAGTACTTC; CDR3 protein: CASSQYPMLAGLQETQYF
V gene: TRBV6-4; clone size: few; D gene: NA; J gene: TRBJ1-1; CDR3 DNA: TGTGCCAGCAGCGACGGCCTAATCGGGGAAGCTTTCTTT; CDR3 protein: CASSDGLIGEAFF
V gene: TRBV4-2; clone size: many; D gene: NA; J gene: TRBJ1-1; CDR3 DNA: TGTGCCAGCAGCCAAGGGACCGACGGTAACACTGAAGCTTTCTTT; CDR3 protein: CASSQGTDGNTEAFF
V gene: TRBV7-2; clone size: NA; D gene: TRBD1; J gene: TRBJ2-7; CDR3 DNA: TGTGCCAGCAGCTTGACCTGGACAGGGGGTGAGCAGTACTTC; CDR3 protein: CASSLTWTGGEQYF
V gene: TRBV12-3/TRBV12-4; clone size: NA; D gene: TRBD2; J gene: TRBJ2-5; CDR3 DNA: TGTGCCAGCAGTTCGGGACTAGCGGGGGAAGAGACCCAGTACTTC; CDR3 protein: CASSSGLAGEETQYF
V gene: TRBV28; clone size: many; D gene: NA; J gene: TRBJ1-6; CDR3 DNA: TGTGCCAGCAGTTTATATGAGCCCCTCTTTACTTCACCCCTCCACTTT; CDR3 protein: CASSLYEPLFTSPLHF
V gene: TRBV12-5; clone size: NA; D gene: NA; J gene: TRBJ2-5; CDR3 DNA: TGTGCTAGTGGTTTGGGGGTTTACCAAGAGACCCAGTACTTC; CDR3 protein: CASGLGVYQETQYF
V gene: TRBV29-1; clone size: many; D gene: NA; J gene: TRBJ1-2; CDR3 DNA: TGCAGCGTTGAAGGGACGGTTTATGGCTACACCTTC; CDR3 protein: CSVEGTVYGYTF
V gene: TRBV20-1; clone size: many; D gene: NA; J gene: TRBJ2-7; CDR3 DNA: TGCAGTGCTTCTCTAATTAATTTGCTCCCAAGAGAGCAGTACTTC; CDR3 protein: CSASLINLLPREQYF
V gene: TRBV7-2; clone size: NA; D gene: NA; J gene: TRBJ2-1; CDR3 DNA: TGTGCCAGCAGCTTAGTGCAGGGCTACAATGAGCAGTTCTTC; CDR3 protein: CASSLVQGYNEQFF
V gene: TRBV11-1; clone size: many; D gene: NA; J gene: TRBJ2-1; CDR3 DNA: TGTGCCAGCAGCTTAGAGGGCAGGGGTGAGCAGTTCTTC; CDR3 protein: CASSLEGRGEQFF
V gene: TRBV10-2; clone size: NA; D gene: NA; J gene: TRBJ2-5; CDR3 DNA: TGCGCCAGCAGCCCGGTGGGGGGCCAAGAGACCCAGTACTTC; CDR3 protein: CASSPVGGQETQYF
V gene: TRBV6-6; clone size: many; D gene: TRBD2; J gene: TRBJ2-3; CDR3 DNA: TGTGCCAGCAGTTACCTGCGGGAGACAGATACGCAGTATTTT; CDR3 protein: CASSYLRETDTQYF
V gene: TRBV5-1; clone size: many; D gene: TRBD2; J gene: TRBJ2-3; CDR3 DNA: TGCGCCAGCAGCTCGACTAGCGGGGGGCTGGGAGATACGCAGTATTTT; CDR3 protein: CASSSTSGGLGDTQYF
V gene: TRBV28; clone size: many; D gene: NA; J gene: TRBJ2-1; CDR3 DNA: TGTGCCATAACTACAGGGGGGGCGTACAATGAGCAGTTCTTC; CDR3 protein: CAITTGGAYNEQFF
V gene: TRBV5-1; clone size: many; D gene: TRBD1; J gene: TRBJ1-2; CDR3 DNA: TGCGCCAGCAGCTTGGATGGACAGGGGGGCTATGGCTACACCTTC; CDR3 protein: CASSLDGQGGYGYTF
V gene: TRBV9; clone size: NA; D gene: TRBD1; J gene: TRBJ2-7; CDR3 DNA: TGTGCCAGCAGCGTAGGCCAGGGGGACTCCTACGAGCAGTACTTC; CDR3 protein: CASSVGQGDSYEQYF
V gene: TRBV24-1; clone size: few; D gene: NA; J gene: TRBJ2-1; CDR3 DNA: TGTGCCACCAGTGATCTTGTTAAGCAGTTCTTC; CDR3 protein: CATSDLVKQFF
V gene: TRBV7-9; clone size: many; D gene: TRBD2; J gene: TRBJ2-7; CDR3 DNA: TGTGCCAGCAGCTCAGGGACTAGCGGGGGAGATCCCTACGAGCAGTACTTC; CDR3 protein: CASSSGTSGGDPYEQYF
V gene: TRBV20-1; clone size: many; D gene: NA; J gene: TRBJ1-6; CDR3 DNA: TGCAGTGCTAGAGCAGGGCCCTCTGATTCACCCCTCCACTTT; CDR3 protein: CSARAGPSDSPLHF
V gene: TRBV6-2/TRBV6-3; clone size: few; D gene: TRBD2; J gene: TRBJ2-1; CDR3 DNA: TGTGCCAGCATTAGTTCACTAGCGGGGGGGGGGAGCTCCTACAATGAGCAGTTCTTC; CDR3 protein: CASISSLAGGGSSYNEQFF
V gene: TRBV6-2/TRBV6-3; clone size: many; D gene: TRBD1; J gene: TRBJ2-1; CDR3 DNA: TGTGCCAGCGCGGGGACAGGCTACAATGAGCAGTTCTTC; CDR3 protein: CASAGTGYNEQFF
V gene: TRBV10-3; clone size: many; D gene: NA; J gene: TRBJ2-7; CDR3 DNA: TGTGCCATCAGTGAGAACGGATACACCTACGAGCAGTACTTC; CDR3 protein: CAISENGYTYEQYF
V gene: TRBV7-9; clone size: NA; D gene: NA; J gene: TRBJ2-1; CDR3 DNA: TGTGCCAGCAGCTCCGCCGGCGGGACGATCTACAATGAGCAGTTCTTC; CDR3 protein: CASSSAGGTIYNEQFF
V gene: TRBV15; clone size: many; D gene: NA; J gene: TRBJ2-2; CDR3 DNA: TGTGCCACCAGCAGAGCAAGGTTGAGGGCGAACACCGGGGAGCTGTTTTTT; CDR3 protein: CATSRARLRANTGELFF
V gene: TRBV7-9; clone size: few; D gene: NA; J gene: TRBJ1-4; CDR3 DNA: TGTGCCAGCAGCAACGACGGGTCCTGTGGTGGAAAACTGTTTTTT; CDR3 protein: CASSNDGSCGGKLFF
V gene: TRBV24-1; clone size: many; D gene: TRBD1; J gene: TRBJ2-2; CDR3 DNA: TGTGCCACCAAGGGGACAGGGAACACCGGGGAGCTGTTTTTT; CDR3 protein: CATKGTGNTGELFF
V gene: TRBV28; clone size: many; D gene: NA; J gene: TRBJ2-1; CDR3 DNA: TGTGCCAGCAGCCCTGAGGGAGATTTATTTATGACCTACAATGAGCAGTTCTTC; CDR3 protein: CASSPEGDLFMTYNEQFF
V gene: TRBV5-6; clone size: few; D gene: NA; J gene: TRBJ2-7; CDR3 DNA: TGTGCCAGCAGCTTCCTAACAGGGGGGGTCTTCTACGAGCAGTACTTC; CDR3 protein: CASSFLTGGVFYEQYF
V gene: TRBV19; clone size: few; D gene: NA; J gene: TRBJ1-2; CDR3 DNA: TGTGCCAGTTCCGTATCCCCGGGGGGAGCTGGGTCTGGCTACACCTTC; CDR3 protein: CASSVSPGGAGSGYTF